This T cell receptor beta chain was found in a study of OX40 agonist ivuxolimab in advanced cancers. Assay: immunoSEQ multiplex PCR; the TCRdb copy retains only in-frame clones and omits some. Of 55,000 to 90,000 clones listed, roughly 80% are singletons. This clone was seen a single time. Trimming at V came to 7 bases and at J to 3 bases, leaving 10 bases not matched to a gene. The CDR3 covers 15 residues. Germline CDR1 and CDR2: SGHNT and YYREEE (reference sequence). J is TRBJ2-3 and V is TRBV5-4; TRBD2 matches 8 bases. This receptor was taken from an adult with an advanced solid tumor such as melanoma, head and neck, liver or kidney cancer. This specimen consisted of CD4+ or CD8+ T cells sorted from blood, obtained in a trial of the OX40 agonist ivuxolimab. CDR3 in DNA: TGTGCCAGCTACCCGGGAGGGGGGCAAACAGATACGCAGTATTTT. Protein: CASYPGGGQTDTQYF.